These 7 T cell receptor beta chains were all obtained from the same sample, sequenced in a study of identical twins. From the 5' RACE reads, TCRdb called clonotypes with MiXCR, one entry per CDR3 protein. The sample lists 510,000 or so distinct CDR3 sequences; roughly 15% were seen once. The same sample was also studied in work on yellow fever vaccine responses in identical twins.

The sequencing sample was made of CD4+ T cells sorted from blood. Receptors were obtained from a woman aged 18-29 years in good health.

The rearrangement uses TRBV27 and TRBJ2-3; the match to TRBD2 covers 8 bases. V lost 7 bases and J lost 6; bases outside the gene matches: 12. The CDR3 runs 15 residues. Germline assignment: CDR1 MNHEY and CDR2 SMNVEV (reference sequence). As DNA, the CDR3 is TGTGCCAGCACCCTGGGTAGCGGGGCCCCGGATACGCAGTATTTT. Its translation: CASTLGSGAPDTQYF.

The chain employs TRBV18 and TRBJ2-7; TRBD1 is a possible D gene (6 bases). The CDR3 loop spans 13 amino acids. V lost 5 bases, J lost 6 bases, and 14 bases lay in between. The germline V gene encodes CDR1 KGHSH and CDR2 LQKENI. The CDR3: CASSSNRASEQYF. CDR3 DNA sequence: TGTGCCAGCTCATCCAACAGGGCCAGCGAGCAGTACTTC.

This clonotype was seen more than once but under ten times. The chain uses TRBV6-1 and TRBJ1-1; D is undetermined. Between the trimmed V and J ends, which lost 9 bases and 1 base, there was a span of 18 bases. CDR3 size: 15 residues. Germline CDR1 MNHNS, CDR2 SASEGT. The CDR3 bases are TGTGCCAGTAGGGTGGGAGAACGTACGAACACTGAAGCTTTCTTT. Amino acids: CASRVGERTNTEAFF.

The chain is built from TRBV12-3 or TRBV12-4 and TRBJ2-2; D gene uncertain. Trimming stripped 5 bases from V and 6 bases from J, with 16 bases between. The CDR3 covers 15 residues. Here the CDR3 reads CASSPSGALSGELFF. CDR3 nucleotides: TGTGCCAGCAGTCCATCCGGAGCCTTGTCCGGGGAGCTGTTTTTT.

This CDR3 reads CASSDFGTQNTGELFF. The CDR3 region has the DNA TGTGCCAGCAGTGATTTCGGGACACAGAACACCGGGGAGCTGTTTTTT. This chain joins TRBV25-1 and TRBJ2-2; the D gene is possibly TRBD1 (6 bases). The CDR3 totals 16 residues. The ends were cut back, 3 bases at V and 1 base at J, with 12 bases in the middle. CDR1 is MGHDK and CDR2 is SYGVNS in the germline V gene.

This clonotype was seen a handful of times. The chain links TRBV3-1 to TRBJ2-1, with 9 positions matching TRBD2. With V trimmed by 0 bases and J by 6 bases, 6 bases remained unmatched. From germline, CDR1 is LGHDT and CDR2 YNNKEL (reference sequence). The CDR3 is 16 residues long. In nucleotides, the CDR3 is TGTGCCAGCAGCCAAGAAGGTGCGGGGGGGCGCAATGAGCAGTTCTTC. The encoded protein is CASSQEGAGGRNEQFF.

This clonotype was observed a handful of times. J is TRBJ1-4 and V is TRBV12-3 or TRBV12-4, with D possibly being TRBD1 (5 bases). This CDR3 is 13 amino acids long. The V gene lost 6 bases and the J gene lost 2 bases, with 7 bases spanning the gap. The CDR3 region has the DNA TGTGCCAGCAGACGGGACACTAATGAAAAACTGTTTTTT. Protein sequence: CASRRDTNEKLFF.